The 6 T cell receptor beta chains given below trace back to one sample, sequenced in a study of PD-1 blockade in mismatch repair-deficient tumors. This table comes from immunoSEQ multiplex PCR, and its TCRdb copy is limited to in-frame clones, with some not included. This table has around 62,000 clones, around 80% appearing once. This sample comprised peripheral blood, obtained 2 weeks after starting pembrolizumab. The receptors derive from an adult with mismatch repair-deficient cancer.

The chain recombines TRBV13 with TRBJ2-1; D may be TRBD1 or TRBD2 (5 bases each). Germline V gives CDR1 PRHDT, CDR2 FYEKMQ (reference sequence). V shed 3 bases and J shed 2 bases, with 8 bases lying between them. The CDR3 totals 14 residues. CDR3 in amino acids: CASSLRGAYNEQFF. The CDR3 nucleotides read TGTGCCAGCAGCTTGAGGGGCGCCTACAATGAGCAGTTCTTC.

The chain employs TRBV25-1 and TRBJ2-4; unclear D gene. The V gene's germline CDR1 is MGHDK and CDR2 SYGVNS. V shed 0 bases and J shed 0 bases, with 12 bases lying between them. This CDR3 has 17 residues. The CDR3 coding sequence is TGTGCCAGCAGTGAATATTATGTCTCACTAGCCAAAAACATTCAGTACTTC. It yields the protein CASSEYYVSLAKNIQYF.

Only a few counts were recorded for this clone. V and J are TRBV7-9 and TRBJ2-6, with D possibly being TRBD1 (6 bases). The germline gives CDR1 SEHNR, CDR2 FQNEAQ (reference sequence). V was cut by 8 bases and J by 0 bases, with 8 bases left in between. The CDR3 sequence is 14 residues long. CDR3 sequence reads: CASGQSSGANVLTF. CDR3 bases: TGTGCCAGCGGACAGAGCTCTGGGGCCAACGTCCTGACTTTC.

The rearrangement links TRBV14 to TRBJ2-1, with 8 positions matching TRBD1. Trimming cost V 4 bases and J 3 bases; bases outside gene matches: 11. The CDR3 contains 17 residues. Germline-derived CDR1 and CDR2 are SGHDN and FVKESK. CDR3 DNA: TGTGCCAGCAGCCCTCGGACAGGGCGTAGTTTCTACAATGAGCAGTTCTTC. It codes for CASSPRTGRSFYNEQFF.

The CDR3 region is CATGLLYGYTF. CDR3 coding DNA: TGTGCTACAGGGCTTCTCTATGGCTACACCTTC. The chain employs TRBV28 and TRBJ1-2, with D tentatively TRBD1 (6 bases). The CDR3 spans 11 residues. Germline V CDR1 and CDR2: MDHEN, SYDVKM.

With regard to this clone: Germline and junction disagree at one end, which may indicate a read error. This chain connects TRBV5-6 to TRBJ1-2; no reliable D call. Germline-derived CDR1 and CDR2 are SGHDT and YYEEEE. This CDR3 is built from 12 residues. The CDR3 nucleotides are TGTGCCAGCGGCTTTATGGAGGGTGGCTACACCTTC. This codes for CASGFMEGGYTF.